This entry lists 20 T cell receptor beta chains sequenced from one sample in a study of shared clonotypes between healthy human individuals. Clones were read by immunoSEQ multiplex PCR, and TCRdb kept only the in-frame ones, dropping some. The table shows about 990,000 clones, with roughly 74% occurring only once. Sequenced input: memory CD4+ T cells from PBMCs. The sample's subset: CD45RA-negative fraction. The source of these receptors is a man between 18 and 29 years old in good health. Some clones in this sample may be carry-over from other donors' samples.

The CDR3 loop is CASSYFRSHTDTQYF. The CDR3 DNA sequence: TGTGCCAGCAGCTATTTCCGGTCCCACACAGATACGCAGTATTTT. This rearrangement joins TRBV7-9 to TRBJ2-3; D remains unclear. In germline, CDR1 is SEHNR, CDR2 FQNEAQ (reference sequence). The CDR3 runs to 15 residues. Deletions cut 4 bases from V and 2 bases from J, with 13 bases between.

The gene calls are TRBV6-1 and TRBJ2-5; D is possibly TRBD2 (5 bases). V dropped 4 bases and J dropped 2 bases, with 11 bases sitting between them. The CDR3 runs 14 residues. Germline assignment: CDR1 MNHNS and CDR2 SASEGT. The chain's CDR3 is CASSVGLVQETQYF. CDR3 nucleotide sequence: TGTGCCAGCAGTGTCGGACTTGTACAAGAGACCCAGTACTTC.

The rearrangement joins TRBV6-6 to TRBJ1-4; D unresolved. The germline V gene encodes CDR1 MNHNY and CDR2 SVGAGI (reference sequence). CDR3 length: 14 amino acids. V was trimmed by 2 bases and J by 7 bases, leaving 11 bases between them. CDR3 loop: CASSYPWEGEKLFF. The CDR3 DNA is TGTGCCAGCAGTTACCCGTGGGAGGGTGAAAAACTGTTTTTT.

The chain uses TRBV4-1 and TRBJ2-1, with D perhaps matching TRBD1 (7 bases). This CDR3 contains 16 residues. Germline V gene sequence: CDR1 MGHRA, CDR2 YSYEKL. The ends were cut back, 0 bases at V and 10 bases at J, with 19 bases in the middle. The CDR3 spells CASSQDRGDFGWEQFF. The CDR3 region has the DNA TGCGCCAGCAGCCAAGACAGGGGGGACTTCGGATGGGAGCAGTTCTTC.

The chain has TRBV29-1 and TRBJ2-7; no definite D call. V was trimmed by 4 bases and J by 1 base, leaving 8 bases between them. The CDR3 extends over 12 amino acids. CDR1 and CDR2 (germline): SQVTM, ANQGSEA. CDR3 region: CSVAAVSYEQYF. CDR3 nucleotides: TGCAGCGTTGCAGCAGTATCCTACGAGCAGTACTTC.

The V gene is TRBV19, the J gene TRBJ2-5; D is possibly TRBD1 (5 bases). In germline, CDR1 is LNHDA, CDR2 SQIVND (reference sequence). Trimming shortened V by 3 bases and J by 5 bases, and 19 bases separated the two germline ends. The CDR3 contains 16 residues. CDR3 sequence: CASSIGAVGVGETQYF. The CDR3 DNA sequence: TGTGCCAGTAGTATTGGGGCGGTAGGGGTGGGGGAGACCCAGTACTTC.

Concerning this clone itself: One base away lies a much larger clone, so this may be a sequencing read error. CDR3 sequence reads: CASNLEKGTNTF. DNA of the CDR3: TGTGCCAGCAACTTAGAAAAGGGTACCAACACCTTC. V usage is TRBV7-9 and J usage is TRBJ1-2; D is unresolved. The CDR3 runs 12 residues. Germline loops: CDR1 SEHNR, CDR2 FQNEAQ (reference sequence).

This clone was counted once. The chain combines TRBV10-3 with TRBJ1-5; D is perhaps TRBD1 (5 bases). The V end was cut by 3 bases, the J end by 2 bases, with 14 bases between. The germline gives CDR1 ENHRY, CDR2 SYGVKD. The CDR3 has 16 amino acids. CDR3 residues: CAISDLWQGGNQPQHF. CDR3 sequence (DNA): TGTGCCATCAGTGATTTATGGCAGGGAGGCAATCAGCCCCAGCATTTT.

This clone was picked up a small number of times. The CDR3 does not end in the conserved phenylalanine or tryptophan, so this is likely a read error. Because the CDR3's place on the DNA is in doubt, the DNA is left out and the CDR3 is given as listed by TCRdb. V and J are TRBV18 and TRBJ1-1. The CDR3 sequence runs 9 residues, both termini included. CDR1 and CDR2 from the germline V gene are KGHSH and LQKENI. The CDR3 reads CASSPPWSV.

The CDR3 DNA is TGTGCCAGCGCGAAGCGGGAGACTGAAGCTTTCTTT. Translated: CASAKRETEAFF. The chain joins TRBV28 to TRBJ1-1; D remains unclear. Trimming cost V 8 bases and J 5 bases, with 12 bases left between them. The CDR3 runs 12 residues. CDR1 MDHEN and CDR2 SYDVKM come from the germline V gene.

This sequence joins TRBV27 and TRBJ2-1, with 9 bases lining up with TRBD1. With V trimmed by 7 bases and J by 6 bases, 13 bases remained unmatched. CDR3 length: 16 amino acids. Germline V gives CDR1 MNHEY, CDR2 SMNVEV (reference sequence). The CDR3, as DNA: TGTGCCAGCACTTACCCACAGGGGGCGTCGGGCAATGAGCAGTTCTTC. Its translation is CASTYPQGASGNEQFF.

This clone was found many times. This chain joins TRBV21-1 and TRBJ2-7; TRBD1, the D gene given by the table, was not confirmed from the DNA. TRBV21-1 is a pseudogene locus. This CDR3 contains 17 residues. The CDR3 here is CASSKVSGDSGMREQYF. In nucleotides, the CDR3 is TGTGCCAGCAGCAAAGTTTCGGGGGACAGTGGAATGAGGGAGCAGTACTTC.

Details on this clone: Other DNA sequences in this specimen translate into the identical CDR3. The chain uses TRBV30 and TRBJ2-5, with D perhaps assigned TRBD1 or TRBD2 (6 bases each). Germline CDR1 and CDR2: GTSNPN and SVGIG (reference sequence). V was trimmed by 0 bases and J by 5 bases, leaving 10 bases between them. CDR3 size: 13 residues. The chain's CDR3 is CAWSVGGSETQYF. For the CDR3, the DNA is TGTGCCTGGAGTGTCGGGGGCAGTGAGACCCAGTACTTC.

The chain links TRBV7-9 to TRBJ2-5; 10 bases align to TRBD2. CDR1 and CDR2 from the germline V gene are SEHNR and FQNEAQ (reference sequence). The CDR3 has 18 amino acids. The V and J ends lost 5 bases and 0 bases, in that order; junction bases with no gene match: 12. CDR3 region: CASSPIFGLAGDQETQYF. The CDR3 coding sequence is TGTGCCAGCAGCCCAATTTTCGGCCTAGCGGGGGACCAAGAGACCCAGTACTTC.

This clone has more than one count but fewer than ten. V gene TRBV5-8 combines with J gene TRBJ2-7, with D perhaps matching TRBD2 (5 bases). Trimming shortened V by 2 bases and J by 4 bases, and 16 bases separated the two germline ends. The CDR3 has 15 residues. CDR1 and CDR2 from the germline V gene are SGHTS and YDEGEE. CDR3 coding DNA: TGTGCCAGCAGCTTTCTCTCGGGGAATGAGTACGAGCAGTACTTC. This encodes CASSFLSGNEYEQYF. Based on the CDR3 plus reference TRBV5-8 and TRBJ2-7, the full variable domain is EAGVTQSPTHLIKTRGQQATLRCSPISGHTSVYWYQQALGLGLQFLLWYDEGEERNRGNFPPRFSGRQFPNYSSELNVNALELEDSALYLCASSFLSGNEYEQYFGPGTRLTVT.

The V gene is TRBV4-2, the J gene TRBJ2-5; D is unresolved. This CDR3 spans 14 amino acids. The germline V gene encodes CDR1 LGHNA and CDR2 YNFKEQ. The ends were cut back, 4 bases at V and 4 bases at J, with 13 bases in the middle. The CDR3 nucleotides read TGTGCCAGCAGCCCACACGAGGACGGAGAGACCCAGTACTTC. Protein: CASSPHEDGETQYF.

This chain connects TRBV18 to TRBJ2-3; 10 nucleotides match TRBD2. Trimming removed 3 bases from V and 3 bases from J; junction bases left unmatched: 6. This CDR3 spans 16 amino acids. Germline lookup yields CDR1 KGHSH and CDR2 LQKENI. CDR3 region: CASSPPSGSRTDTQYF. CDR3 bases: TGTGCCAGCTCACCTCCTAGCGGGAGCAGGACAGATACGCAGTATTTT.

The rearrangement uses TRBV28 and TRBJ2-7, with 10 positions matching TRBD2. The CDR3 is 14 amino acids. Trimming at V came to 6 bases and at J to 0 bases, leaving 2 bases not matched to a gene. Germline loops: CDR1 MDHEN, CDR2 SYDVKM. The CDR3 bases are TGTGCCAGCAGGGGACTAGCGTACTCCTACGAGCAGTACTTC. Protein product: CASRGLAYSYEQYF.

The V call is TRBV5-1, the J call TRBJ2-2; 9 bases are shared with TRBD1. Unmatched junction bases numbered 4, after V lost 7 bases and J lost 0 bases. This CDR3 has 15 residues. CDR1 SGHRS and CDR2 YFSETQ come from the germline V gene. The DNA of the CDR3 is TGCGCCAGCCAAACAGGGGGCGCGAACACCGGGGAGCTGTTTTTT. Its translation is CASQTGGANTGELFF. The whole variable domain, filled in from reference TRBV5-1 and TRBJ2-2, reads KAGVTQTPRYLIKTRGQQVTLSCSPISGHRSVSWYQQTPGQGLQFLFEYFSETQRNKGNFPGRFSGRQFSNSRSEMNVSTLELGDSALYLCASQTGGANTGELFFGEGSRLTVL.

CDR3 sequence reads: CASSPGGEGGRNEQFF. Written as DNA, the CDR3 is TGTGCCAGCAGCCCGGGGGGAGAGGGCGGTAGAAATGAGCAGTTCTTC. The gene calls are TRBV5-4 and TRBJ2-1, with 7 bases that match TRBD2. J was trimmed by 7 bases and V by 4 bases; bases with no gene match: 14. The CDR3 loop spans 16 amino acids. Germline CDR1 reads SGHNT; CDR2 reads YYREEE (reference sequence).